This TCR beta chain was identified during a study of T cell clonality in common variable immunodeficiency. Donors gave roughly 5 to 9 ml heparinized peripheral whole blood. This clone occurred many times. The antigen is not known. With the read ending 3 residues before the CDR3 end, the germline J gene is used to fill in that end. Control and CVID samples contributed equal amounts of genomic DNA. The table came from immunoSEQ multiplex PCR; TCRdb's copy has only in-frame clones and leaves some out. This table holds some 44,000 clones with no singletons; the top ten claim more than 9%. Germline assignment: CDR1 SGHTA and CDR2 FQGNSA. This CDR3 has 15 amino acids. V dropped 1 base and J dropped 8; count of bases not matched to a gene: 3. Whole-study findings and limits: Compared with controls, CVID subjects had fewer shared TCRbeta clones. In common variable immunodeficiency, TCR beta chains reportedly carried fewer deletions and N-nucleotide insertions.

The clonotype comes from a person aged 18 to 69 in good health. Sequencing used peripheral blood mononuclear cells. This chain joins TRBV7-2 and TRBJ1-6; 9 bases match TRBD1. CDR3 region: CASSLGGTGYSPLHF. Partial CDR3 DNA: TGTGCCAGCAGCTTAGGTGGGACAGGGTATTCACCC.